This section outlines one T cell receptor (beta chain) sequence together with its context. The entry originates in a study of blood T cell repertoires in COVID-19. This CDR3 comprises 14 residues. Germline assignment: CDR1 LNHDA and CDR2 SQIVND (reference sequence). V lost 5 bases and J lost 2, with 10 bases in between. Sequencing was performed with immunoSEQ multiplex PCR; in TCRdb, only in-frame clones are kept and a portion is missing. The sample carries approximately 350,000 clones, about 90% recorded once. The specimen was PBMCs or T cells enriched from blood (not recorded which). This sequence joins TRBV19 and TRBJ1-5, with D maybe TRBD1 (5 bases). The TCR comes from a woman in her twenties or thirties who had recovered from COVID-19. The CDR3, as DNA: TGTGCCAGTAGTCCCCAGGGTGGCAATCAGCCCCAGCATTTT. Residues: CASSPQGGNQPQHF.